Reported below is one T cell receptor beta chain. No cognate antigen has been identified for it. The sample holds no much larger clone one base away, and base qualities are not on file. The CDR3 holds 20 amino acids from the cysteine to the phenylalanine. The read is trimmed to its CDR3 DNA, 60 bases read in frame from base 1. The germline V gene specifies MNHNS as CDR1 and SASEGT as CDR2. Relative to germline, V is missing 4 bases and J is missing 0 bases, with 18 bases of the junction outside any gene match. The library relied on the immunoSEQ multiplex PCR assay. The table comes from immuneACCESS by way of TCRdb, which keeps in-frame sequences with V and J called. Part of the clones is missing from these tables; in studies checked, under half for an unresolved V gene and the rest for unknown reasons. The sample table records 25,000 to 35,000 clones; roughly four fifths of these occur just once. 0.66% of the sample goes to the ten largest clones.

The sample is drawn from a study of T cells in narcolepsy (dated by TCRdb to the late 2010s). Some background on the complete study: The study enrolled patients with narcolepsy type 1 or type 2 (NT1, NT2) together with healthy control donors. The study sought autoreactive T cells targeting hypocretin neuron self-antigens (hypocretin, TRIB2) in narcolepsy patients, using TCR Vbeta sequencing to track clonotypes in blood and CSF. What the research found in general, with its limitations: According to the report, autoreactive clonotypes were detected serially in the blood of the same patients and of different patients, but not in healthy controls. Patients and controls had comparable numbers of sequenced blood memory CD4+ clonotypes, averaging about 37,000 and 33,000, respectively. Some blood memory CD4+ repertoires from patients and controls contained no sequences matching autoreactive T cell clones. Plots comparing CSF and blood CD4+ T cell clonotypes from the same patient highlighted HCRT-specific and TRIB2-specific autoreactive clonotypes.

Memory CD4+ T cells were sorted ex vivo from peripheral blood of narcolepsy patients and healthy controls for TCR Vbeta sequencing. The TCR was taken from a human donor in good health. The sequenced sample consisted of memory (CD45RA-) CD4+ T cells from blood. The sample's cell subset or site, from its label and the paper: memory T cells sorted ex vivo from peripheral blood. The chain is made from TRBV6-1 and TRBJ1-3; 7 nucleotides in the junction match TRBD1. The CDR3 has the sequence CASSVFGQASSLSSGNTIYF. The DNA is as follows: TGTGCCAGCAGTGTTTTTGGACAGGCCTCCTCCCTCTCCTCTGGAAACACCATATATTTT.